This T cell receptor beta chain derives from a study of control samples from healthy donors and cancer patients. CDR1 and CDR2 (germline): SNHLY, FYNNEI. V lost 7 bases and J 1 base, leaving 9 bases between the germline ends. This CDR3 is built from 13 residues. The repertoire was sequenced with immunoSEQ multiplex PCR; TCRdb's copy has only in-frame clones and lacks some. The sample includes about 120,000 clones, 80% to 90% seen only once; the top ten take 1.1%. This sequence joins TRBV2 and TRBJ2-3; D possibly corresponds to TRBD1 (5 bases). The TCR comes from a woman aged 45-59 years with colorectal cancer. Material for sequencing was PBMCs. The CDR3 loop is CASTLTGTDTQYF. The CDR3 DNA sequence: TGTGCCAGCACCCTGACAGGCACAGATACGCAGTATTTT.